The next 25 T cell receptor beta chains were all read from a single sample in a study of T cells in Graves' hyperthyroidism and ophthalmopathy. Authors of the study amplified TCR beta CDR3 regions from RNA transcripts. A first-round RT-PCR of the TCR CDR3 used the HTBI primer set. A single record per CDR3 protein comes from TCRdb applying MiXCR to the multiplex PCR reads. The sample has hundreds of thousands of distinct CDR3 sequences; less than 25% are singletons. Material for sequencing was blood. The receptors come from a woman aged 70-85 years with Graves' ophthalmopathy.

This chain uses TRBV27 with TRBJ2-1; 10 nucleotides match TRBD2. With 11 bases clipped from V and 10 bases from J, the junction kept 11 bases outside the gene matches. Germline lookup yields CDR1 MNHEY and CDR2 SMNVEV (reference sequence). The CDR3 consists of 13 residues. For the CDR3, the DNA is TGTGCCTCAGCCACTAGCGGGGTCGGCGAGCAGTTCTTC. Protein sequence: CASATSGVGEQFF.

The V gene is TRBV20-1, the J gene TRBJ1-6; TRBD1 matches at 7 bases. The CDR3 covers 13 residues. With 6 bases clipped from V and 10 bases from J, the junction kept 9 bases outside the gene matches. Germline assignment: CDR1 DFQATT and CDR2 SNEGSKA (reference sequence). As DNA, the CDR3 is TGCAGTGCACACGACAGGGTAGGATCACCCCTCCACTTT. It codes for CSAHDRVGSPLHF.

In this sample, this clonotype turned up once. The CDR3, as DNA: TGCGCCAGCAAAACCTCCCGGGACAGGGGAACAGATACGCAGTATTTT. Its protein product is CASKTSRDRGTDTQYF. The chain couples TRBV4-1 to TRBJ2-3, with TRBD1 identical over 10 bases. The CDR3 spans 16 residues. Germline V gene data show CDR1 as MGHRA and CDR2 as YSYEKL. After removal of 7 bases from V and 3 bases from J, the junction contained 10 bases not matched to a gene.

This clonotype was detected only a few times. The chain links TRBV5-6 to TRBJ2-7, with 7 bases fitting TRBD2. CDR3 length equals 15 residues. The V segment lost 4 bases and the J segment 3 bases; nucleotides outside the gene matches: 10. The germline V gene has CDR1 SGHDT and CDR2 YYEEEE. The CDR3 spells CASSGGGLPYYEQYF. In DNA, the CDR3 is TGTGCCAGCAGCGGGGGGGGACTACCCTACTACGAGCAGTACTTC. Using reference TRBV5-6 and TRBJ2-7 for the parts outside the CDR3, the full variable domain is DAGVTQSPTHLIKTRGQQVTLRCSPKSGHDTVSWYQQALGQGPQFIFQYYEEEERQRGNFPDRFSGHQFPNYSSELNVNALLLGDSALYLCASSGGGLPYYEQYFGPGTRLTVT.

At least ten counts were recorded for this clonotype. The V gene is TRBV7-2, the J gene TRBJ1-2, with D tentatively TRBD1 (5 bases). There are 13 residues in the CDR3. Trimming cost V 5 bases and J 6 bases, with 13 bases left between them. CDR1 SGHTA and CDR2 FQGNSA come from the germline V gene. CDR3 coding DNA: TGTGCCAGCAGCGGGGGACTCTGGGATGGCTACACCTTC. Protein product: CASSGGLWDGYTF.

This clonotype was counted many times. This rearrangement joins TRBV6-2 or TRBV6-3 to TRBJ2-2; D is unclear. The CDR3 is 13 amino acids. The V gene's germline CDR1 is MNHEY and CDR2 SVGEGT. Trimming took off 6 bases at V and 2 bases at J, with 7 bases between the two ends. The CDR3 reads CASSPLNTGELFF. CDR3 in DNA: TGTGCCAGCAGCCCCCTTAACACCGGGGAGCTGTTTTTT.

The chain carries TRBV6-6 and TRBJ1-1; weak D call: TRBD1 (5 bases). The CDR3 covers 14 residues. Germline V CDR1 and CDR2: MNHNY, SVGAGI (reference sequence). V was trimmed by 2 bases and J by 0 bases, leaving 7 bases between them. The CDR3 DNA is TGTGCCAGCAGTTACGGGACTTTGAACACTGAAGCTTTCTTT. The encoded protein is CASSYGTLNTEAFF.

This clonotype has a count of ten or more. This CDR3 is CASSLDRGNEQFF. CDR3 nucleotides: TGTGCCAGCAGCCTGGACAGGGGGAATGAGCAGTTCTTC. The chain joins TRBV6-2 or TRBV6-3 to TRBJ2-1; TRBD1 agrees at 10 bases. Germline assignment: CDR1 MNHEY and CDR2 SVGEGT. After removal of 6 bases from V and 7 bases from J, the junction contained 3 bases not matched to a gene. There are 13 residues in the CDR3.

This clonotype was counted only a few times. The rearrangement links TRBV11-1 to TRBJ2-2, with 16 nucleotides matching TRBD2. The germline V gene encodes CDR1 SGHAT and CDR2 FQDESV (reference sequence). This CDR3 is 18 amino acids long. V trimming: 7 bases; J trimming: 4 bases; junction bases outside the gene matches: 9. CDR3 in amino acids: CASTRGTSGRAITGELFF. Written as DNA, the CDR3 is TGTGCCAGCACACGCGGGACTAGCGGGAGGGCCATCACCGGGGAGCTGTTTTTT.

This clonotype was seen only a few times. The chain's CDR3 is CASSLRGGSYNSPLHF. CDR3 nucleotides: TGTGCCAGCAGCTTAAGGGGGGGCTCCTATAATTCACCCCTCCACTTT. J is TRBJ1-6 and V is TRBV7-8; D might be TRBD1 (6 bases). From germline, CDR1 is SGHVS and CDR2 FQNEAQ. This CDR3 region has 16 residues. Trimming shortened V by 2 bases and J by 0 bases, and 8 bases separated the two germline ends.

The chain carries TRBV11-2 and TRBJ2-5; 7 bases fit TRBD1. Germline CDR1 and CDR2: SGHAT and FQNNGV. CDR3 length equals 15 residues. The junction had 7 bases not matched to a gene; V was cut back by 2 bases and J by 4 bases. CDR3 in amino acids: CASSLKSAGGETQYF. The CDR3 DNA follows: TGTGCCAGCAGCTTAAAATCCGCAGGGGGAGAGACCCAGTACTTC.

The V and J genes are TRBV28 and TRBJ1-5; no reliable D call. This CDR3 has 12 residues. Germline CDR1 MDHEN, CDR2 SYDVKM. V lost 6 bases and J lost 5, with 8 bases in between. CDR3 protein: CASSDTYQPQHF. CDR3 coding DNA: TGTGCCAGCAGCGACACATATCAGCCCCAGCATTTT.

This clonotype has a handful of counts. J is TRBJ1-4 and V is TRBV6-1, with D perhaps matching TRBD1 (5 bases). CDR1 is MNHNS and CDR2 is SASEGT in the germline V gene. The CDR3 runs 12 residues. Trimming cost V 8 bases and J 8 bases, with 12 bases left between them. CDR3 sequence: CASSRTREKLFF. CDR3 coding DNA: TGTGCCAGCTCCCGGACAAGGGAAAAACTGTTTTTT.

This clonotype was counted between two and nine times. The genes are TRBV2 and TRBJ2-7, with D possibly matching TRBD2 (5 bases). The V gene lost 6 bases and the J gene lost 1 base, with 16 bases spanning the gap. CDR3 length equals 15 residues. CDR1 SNHLY and CDR2 FYNNEI come from the germline V gene. The CDR3 DNA reads as TGTGCCAGCAGCGACGGGCTAGCCCTTTCCTACGAGCAGTACTTC. Translation gives CASSDGLALSYEQYF.

This clonotype was counted between two and nine times. The chain links TRBV25-1 to TRBJ1-6; D is unresolved. The germline V gene has CDR1 MGHDK and CDR2 SYGVNS. Between the trimmed V and J ends, which lost 6 bases and 7 bases, there was a span of 13 bases. The CDR3 totals 14 residues. CDR3 DNA sequence: TGTGCCAGCAGCTTGACGATCCTGAATTCACCCCTCCACTTT. As protein: CASSLTILNSPLHF.

V and J are TRBV6-1 and TRBJ2-3; 12 bases agree with TRBD2. The germline CDR1 and CDR2 sequences are MNHNS and SASEGT. CDR3 length: 14 residues. The J segment lost 9 bases and the V segment lost 5 bases, leaving 6 bases of the junction unmatched. CDR3 in DNA: TGTGCCAGCAGTTACGCGGGGACTAGCGGGACGCAGTATTTT. This encodes CASSYAGTSGTQYF.

This clonotype was seen repeatedly, ten times or more. The V call is TRBV2, the J call TRBJ2-7; TRBD2 matches at 9 bases. Germline CDR1 SNHLY, CDR2 FYNNEI. V shed 3 bases and J 2 bases; nucleotides not matched to a gene: 11. This CDR3 is 17 amino acids long. CDR3 in amino acids: CASSEWASGVIPYEQYF. CDR3 nucleotides: TGTGCCAGCAGTGAGTGGGCTAGCGGGGTAATCCCCTACGAGCAGTACTTC.

CDR3 in DNA: TGCGCCAGCAGCTTGGTTAGCGGGAGATCCTACAATGAGCAGTTCTTC. Translated, it gives CASSLVSGRSYNEQFF. The chain carries TRBV5-1 and TRBJ2-1; TRBD2 matches 9 bases. This CDR3 has 16 amino acids. CDR1 is SGHRS, CDR2 YFSETQ, per germline. V gave up 0 bases and J gave up 1 base; unmatched junction bases: 2. The whole variable domain, filled in from reference TRBV5-1 and TRBJ2-1, reads KAGVTQTPRYLIKTRGQQVTLSCSPISGHRSVSWYQQTPGQGLQFLFEYFSETQRNKGNFPGRFSGRQFSNSRSEMNVSTLELGDSALYLCASSLVSGRSYNEQFFGPGTRLTVL.

The rearrangement joins TRBV12-3 or TRBV12-4 to TRBJ2-7; the D gene is possibly TRBD2 (6 bases). Deletions cut 5 bases from V and 3 bases from J, with 14 bases between. The CDR3 loop spans 14 amino acids. The CDR3 DNA sequence: TGTGCCAGCAGTCCCAGGGTTAGCGGCTACGAGCAGTACTTC. Translated: CASSPRVSGYEQYF.

The chain carries TRBV6-2 or TRBV6-3 and TRBJ1-4; D gene ambiguous. There are 13 residues in the CDR3. The V gene lost 2 bases and the J gene lost 3 bases, with 4 bases spanning the gap. Germline V lookup: CDR1 MNHEY, CDR2 SVGEGT. Written as DNA, the CDR3 is TGTGCCAGCAGTTACGTCCCTAATGAAAAACTGTTTTTT. Its translation: CASSYVPNEKLFF.

This chain joins TRBV5-5 and TRBJ1-6, with 7 positions matching TRBD1. Per germline, CDR1 SGHKS and CDR2 YYEKEE (reference sequence). This CDR3 contains 13 residues. V was clipped by 3 bases and J by 11 bases; unmatched bases: 5. The CDR3 loop is CASSYDRVAPLHF. CDR3 bases: TGTGCCAGCAGCTATGACAGGGTAGCACCCCTCCACTTT. The full variable domain, rest sourced from reference TRBV5-5 and TRBJ1-6, is DAGVTQSPTHLIKTRGQQVTLRCSPISGHKSVSWYQQVLGQGPQFIFQYYEKEERGRGNFPDRFSARQFPNYSSELNVNALLLGDSALYLCASSYDRVAPLHFGNGTRLTVT.

Concerning this clonotype: With a much larger clone just one base away, this may be a read error. V usage is TRBV12-3 or TRBV12-4 and J usage is TRBJ1-5; a weak D match, TRBD1 (5 bases). This CDR3 comprises 13 residues. The CDR3 DNA follows: TGTGCCAGCAGTTGGACAAGGAGTCAGCCCCAGCGTTTT. Translation gives CASSWTRSQPQRF.

The rearrangement links TRBV7-9 to TRBJ1-4; no clear D gene. The CDR3 has 13 amino acids. V shed 1 base and J shed 8 bases, with 8 bases lying between them. Germline values: CDR1 SEHNR, CDR2 FQNEAQ (reference sequence). The CDR3 sequence: CASSLESGEKLFF. CDR3 DNA: TGTGCCAGCAGCTTAGAGTCGGGAGAAAAACTGTTTTTT.

The sample holds a few counts of this clonotype. The gene calls are TRBV20-1 and TRBJ2-1; 14 bases are a match to TRBD2. The V segment lost 3 bases and the J segment 4 bases; nucleotides outside the gene matches: 11. Germline values: CDR1 DFQATT, CDR2 SNEGSKA (reference sequence). The CDR3 consists of 18 residues. CDR3 sequence reads: CSARETSGRASHYNEQFF. CDR3 DNA sequence: TGCAGTGCTAGGGAGACTAGCGGGAGGGCCTCCCATTACAATGAGCAGTTCTTC.

V usage is TRBV10-3 and J usage is TRBJ1-1; D uncertain. CDR3 length: 13 amino acids. V gave up 4 bases and J gave up 2 bases, with 8 bases separating them. Germline-derived CDR1 and CDR2 are ENHRY and SYGVKD. The CDR3 loop reads CAISGVSNTEAFF. The DNA for the CDR3 is TGTGCCATCAGTGGGGTCTCAAACACTGAAGCTTTCTTT.